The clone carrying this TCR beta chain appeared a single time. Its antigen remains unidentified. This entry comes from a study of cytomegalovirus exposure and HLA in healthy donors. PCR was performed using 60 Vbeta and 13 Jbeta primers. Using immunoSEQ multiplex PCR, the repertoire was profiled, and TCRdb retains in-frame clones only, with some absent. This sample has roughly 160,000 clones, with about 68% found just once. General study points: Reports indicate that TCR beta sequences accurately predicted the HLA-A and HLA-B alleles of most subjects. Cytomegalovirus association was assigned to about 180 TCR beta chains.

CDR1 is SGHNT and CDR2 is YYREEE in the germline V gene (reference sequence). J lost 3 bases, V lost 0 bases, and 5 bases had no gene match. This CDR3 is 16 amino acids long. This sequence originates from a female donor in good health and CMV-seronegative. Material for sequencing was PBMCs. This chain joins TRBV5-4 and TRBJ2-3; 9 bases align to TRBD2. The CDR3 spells CASSLGGSGSTDTQYF. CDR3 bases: TGTGCCAGCAGCTTGGGTGGTAGCGGGAGTACAGATACGCAGTATTTT.